The 20 T cell receptor beta chains presented below share a single source sample, sequenced in a study of cytomegalovirus exposure and HLA in healthy donors. PCR was performed using 60 Vbeta and 13 Jbeta primers. Sequencing used immunoSEQ multiplex PCR; TCRdb keeps in-frame clones, though not all of them. This table holds about 120,000 clones, roughly 70% found once. The sequencing input was PBMCs. These receptors all stem from a woman aged 30 to 39 in good health and CMV-seronegative.

The chain carries TRBV6-5 and TRBJ2-7; 9 bases align to TRBD1. With V trimmed by 0 bases and J by 5 bases, 2 bases remained unmatched. The CDR3 has 14 amino acids. Germline V CDR1 and CDR2: MNHEY, SVGAGI. The CDR3 sequence is CASSYSGTGNEQYF. CDR3 sequence (DNA): TGTGCCAGCAGTTACTCCGGGACAGGGAACGAGCAGTACTTC.

This clone was seen more than once but under ten times. This rearrangement joins TRBV4-3 to TRBJ2-6, with D perhaps matching TRBD1 (6 bases). Germline V gene sequence: CDR1 LGHNA, CDR2 YSLEER. The CDR3 length is 19 residues. With 1 base removed from V and 0 bases from J, the gap between germline ends came to 16 bases. The CDR3 region has the DNA TGCGCCAGCAGCCAAGCCGGGACATTAGGCTTCTCTGGGGCCAACGTCCTGACTTTC. Amino acids: CASSQAGTLGFSGANVLTF.

V is TRBV6-5 and J is TRBJ1-6; tentatively, D is TRBD1 (5 bases). Germline CDR1 reads MNHEY; CDR2 reads SVGAGI. This CDR3 is 15 amino acids long. V was cut by 10 bases and J by 0 bases, with 13 bases left in between. The CDR3 DNA sequence: TGTGCCACCCGACGGGACTCCTCCTATAATTCACCCCTCCACTTT. As protein: CATRRDSSYNSPLHF.

The V gene is TRBV30, the J gene TRBJ1-5, with D possibly TRBD1 on 5 matching bases. The CDR3 has 13 amino acids. The V end lost 6 bases, the J end lost 4 bases, and 13 bases lay between the germline ends. Germline assignment: CDR1 GTSNPN and CDR2 SVGIG (reference sequence). CDR3 amino acids: CACTWQGNQPQHF. In nucleotides, the CDR3 is TGTGCCTGTACTTGGCAGGGTAATCAGCCCCAGCATTTT.

The J gene is TRBJ1-2, the V gene TRBV2; D gene uncertain. The CDR3 extends over 16 amino acids. Germline V gene sequence: CDR1 SNHLY, CDR2 FYNNEI. The V and J ends lost 6 bases and 6 bases respectively, with 23 bases between them. The CDR3 region is CASSDPLAGGPNGYTF. CDR3 in DNA: TGTGCCAGCAGCGACCCCCTAGCGGGAGGGCCCAATGGCTACACCTTC.

The CDR3 loop is CSVEDSGAVGPQETQYF. DNA of the CDR3: TGCAGCGTTGAAGATTCGGGAGCCGTGGGCCCGCAAGAGACCCAGTACTTC. This chain uses TRBV29-1 with TRBJ2-5; possibly TRBD2 for D (6 bases). CDR3 length: 17 residues. The V end was cut by 0 bases, the J end by 2 bases, with 19 bases between. The germline V gene has CDR1 SQVTM and CDR2 ANQGSEA.

The rearrangement joins TRBV29-1 to TRBJ1-1; 10 bases match TRBD1. Germline lookup yields CDR1 SQVTM and CDR2 ANQGSEA. V shed 5 bases, J shed 5 bases, and the junction held 11 bases outside the gene matches. This CDR3 is built from 15 residues. CDR3 bases: TGCAGCGTTCGTCCCGGGACAGGGGCAGGGACTGAAGCTTTCTTT. This translates into CSVRPGTGAGTEAFF.

The V and J genes are TRBV6-5 and TRBJ2-3; TRBD1 is a possible D gene (6 bases). Trimming pared 4 bases from V and 8 bases from J, leaving 13 bases between. The CDR3 runs to 13 residues. From germline, CDR1 is MNHEY and CDR2 SVGAGI. In DNA form, the CDR3 reads TGTGCCAGCAGTTTTCCAGGGGCAGGTACGCAGTATTTT. Residues: CASSFPGAGTQYF.

V is TRBV5-8 and J is TRBJ2-7; 10 positions match TRBD1. The CDR3 contains 14 residues. J was trimmed by 6 bases and V by 0 bases; bases with no gene match: 3. Germline assignment: CDR1 SGHTS and CDR2 YDEGEE. The chain's CDR3 is CASSLERTGGEQYF. Written as DNA, the CDR3 is TGTGCCAGCAGCTTGGAGAGGACAGGGGGCGAGCAGTACTTC.

V gene TRBV9 combines with J gene TRBJ2-7; a possible D gene is TRBD1 (5 bases). Trimming removed 0 bases at V and 2 bases at J, with 12 bases between. The CDR3 has 15 residues. Germline CDR1 and CDR2: SGDLS and YYNGEE. CDR3 region: CASSVGGQGPYEQYF. The DNA of the CDR3 is TGTGCCAGCAGCGTAGGAGGTCAGGGCCCCTACGAGCAGTACTTC.

This clone was observed a handful of times. The CDR3 sequence: CAWTRSPTGGGANVLTF. The CDR3 DNA reads TGTGCCTGGACTAGATCCCCGACAGGTGGAGGGGCCAACGTCCTGACTTTC. This rearrangement joins TRBV30 to TRBJ2-6, with D possibly matching TRBD1 (6 bases). This CDR3 contains 17 residues. Germline CDR1 and CDR2: GTSNPN and SVGIG (reference sequence). V was trimmed by 4 bases and J by 4 bases, leaving 20 bases between them. Full variable domain (rest looked up from reference TRBV30 and TRBJ2-6): SQTIHQWPATLVQPVGSPLSLECTVEGTSNPNLYWYRQAAGRGLQLLFYSVGIGQISSEVPQNLSASRPQDRQFILSSKKLLLSDSGFYLCAWTRSPTGGGANVLTFGAGSRLTVL.

The chain joins TRBV9 to TRBJ2-1; 8 bases agree with TRBD2. CDR1 is SGDLS, CDR2 YYNGEE, per germline. With 4 bases clipped from V and 9 bases from J, the junction kept 9 bases outside the gene matches. The CDR3 runs 14 residues. The CDR3 coding sequence is TGTGCCAGCAGCCCGGGACTAGTAAGGACTGAGCAGTTCTTC. Encoded protein: CASSPGLVRTEQFF.

The chain combines TRBV6-5 with TRBJ1-2; D is possibly TRBD1 (5 bases). The CDR3 is made up of 13 amino acids. CDR1 is MNHEY, CDR2 SVGAGI, per germline. V gave up 4 bases and J gave up 8 bases, with 14 bases separating them. The CDR3 DNA reads TGTGCCAGCAGTTCCGAGCGGGGGACCGGCTACACCTTC. Translation gives CASSSERGTGYTF.

The chain employs TRBV18 and TRBJ1-6; 8 bases fit TRBD1. The CDR3 sequence is 15 residues long. The germline V gene has CDR1 KGHSH and CDR2 LQKENI. The J segment lost 8 bases and the V segment lost 2 bases, leaving 5 bases of the junction unmatched. The CDR3 region has the DNA TGTGCCAGCTCACCAACTTCGACAGGGGATTCACCCCTCCACTTT. It translates to CASSPTSTGDSPLHF.

The gene calls are TRBV5-1 and TRBJ1-2; TRBD1 agrees at 7 bases. V was clipped by 1 base and J by 2 bases; unmatched bases: 8. The CDR3 runs 16 residues. The germline V gene encodes CDR1 SGHRS and CDR2 YFSETQ. CDR3 in amino acids: CASSLLNRGTNYGYTF. The CDR3 region has the DNA TGCGCCAGCAGCTTGCTCAACAGGGGTACGAACTATGGCTACACCTTC.

This clone came up a few times. The chain has TRBV5-1 and TRBJ2-1, with D perhaps TRBD1 (6 bases). Trimming pared 0 bases from V and 0 bases from J, leaving 10 bases between. Germline V gene sequence: CDR1 SGHRS, CDR2 YFSETQ. The CDR3 runs to 16 residues. CDR3: CASSLATGRSYNEQFF. The CDR3 nucleotides read TGCGCCAGCAGCTTGGCCACAGGGCGCTCCTACAATGAGCAGTTCTTC.

The chain carries TRBV6-6 and TRBJ2-2; 8 bases are a match to TRBD2. With V trimmed by 7 bases and J by 7 bases, 11 bases remained unmatched. The CDR3 is made up of 15 amino acids. Germline V gives CDR1 MNHNY, CDR2 SVGAGI (reference sequence). The CDR3 loop is CASIRAGVGGGELFF. CDR3 coding DNA: TGTGCCAGCATAAGAGCGGGAGTAGGTGGCGGGGAGCTGTTTTTT.

The chain has TRBV7-6 and TRBJ2-1; 7 bases match TRBD2. This CDR3 contains 15 residues. Germline trimming cut 3 bases from V and 7 bases from J; bases unmatched to any gene: 9. Per germline, CDR1 SGHVS and CDR2 FNYEAQ. The CDR3 protein is CASSLTVREANEQFF. CDR3 in DNA: TGTGCCAGCAGCTTGACGGTTCGGGAGGCGAATGAGCAGTTCTTC.

V and J are TRBV7-9 and TRBJ1-2, with 7 bases identical to TRBD1. The CDR3 is 18 residues long. CDR1 is SEHNR and CDR2 is FQNEAQ in the germline V gene (reference sequence). V was pared by 5 bases and J by 4 bases, with 19 bases of the junction left unmatched. CDR3: CASSAYGDRALWGYGYTF. Written as DNA, the CDR3 is TGTGCCAGCAGCGCTTACGGCGACAGGGCATTGTGGGGCTATGGCTACACCTTC.

This clone came up a few times. The chain has TRBV5-1 and TRBJ1-1; D is unresolved. This CDR3 is built from 15 residues. The V gene's germline CDR1 is SGHRS and CDR2 YFSETQ. V lost 1 base, J lost 7 bases, and 17 bases lay in between. The DNA of the CDR3 is TGCGCCAGCAGCTTGCAGGTGGAGGGTACTAGTGAAGCTTTCTTT. Translation: CASSLQVEGTSEAFF.